This paragraph covers one TCR beta chain sequence. Its antigen remains unidentified. Only in-frame clones appear in the TCRdb table, and some are missing; sequencing was by immunoSEQ multiplex PCR. This sample has around 120,000 clones, with 85% to 95% found just once. These data are taken from a study of graft-versus-host responses after intestinal transplantation. V was trimmed by 3 bases and J by 5 bases, leaving 13 bases between them. The CDR3 runs to 15 residues. Looked up from germline, CDR1 is SGHAT and CDR2 is FQNNGV. The chain couples TRBV11-2 to TRBJ2-2; a possible D gene is TRBD2 (5 bases). This material consisted of unstimulated CD4+ T cells sorted from spleen or lymph node cells, taken before intestinal transplant. The origin of this receptor is a human donor who received an intestinal transplant. As DNA, the CDR3 is TGTGCCAGCAGCTTCCCCGGGGTGTCAACCGGGGAGCTGTTTTTT. Amino acids: CASSFPGVSTGELFF.